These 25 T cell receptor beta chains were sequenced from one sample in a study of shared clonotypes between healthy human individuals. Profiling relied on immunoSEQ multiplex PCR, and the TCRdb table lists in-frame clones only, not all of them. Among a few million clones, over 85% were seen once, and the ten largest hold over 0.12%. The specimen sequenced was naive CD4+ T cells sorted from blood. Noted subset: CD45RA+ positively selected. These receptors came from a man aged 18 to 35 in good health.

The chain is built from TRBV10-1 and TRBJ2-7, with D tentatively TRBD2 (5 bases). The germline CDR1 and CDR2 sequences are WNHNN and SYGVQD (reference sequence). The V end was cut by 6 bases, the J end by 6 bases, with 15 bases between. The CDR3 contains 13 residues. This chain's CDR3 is CASRASLRSEQYF. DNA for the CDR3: TGCGCCAGCAGAGCTAGCCTGCGTTCCGAGCAGTACTTC.

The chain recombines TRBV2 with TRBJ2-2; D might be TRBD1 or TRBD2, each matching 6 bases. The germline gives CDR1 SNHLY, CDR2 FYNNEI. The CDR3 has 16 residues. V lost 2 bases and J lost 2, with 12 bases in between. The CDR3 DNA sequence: TGTGCCAGCAGTGAAACGGGGGCGGTCAACACCGGGGAGCTGTTTTTT. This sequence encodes CASSETGAVNTGELFF.

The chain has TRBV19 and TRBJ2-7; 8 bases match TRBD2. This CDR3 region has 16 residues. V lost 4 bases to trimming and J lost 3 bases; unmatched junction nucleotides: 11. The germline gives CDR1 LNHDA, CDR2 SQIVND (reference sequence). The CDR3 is CASSSLTGGTLYEQYF. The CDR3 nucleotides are TGTGCCAGTAGTAGTCTGACGGGGGGGACCCTCTACGAGCAGTACTTC.

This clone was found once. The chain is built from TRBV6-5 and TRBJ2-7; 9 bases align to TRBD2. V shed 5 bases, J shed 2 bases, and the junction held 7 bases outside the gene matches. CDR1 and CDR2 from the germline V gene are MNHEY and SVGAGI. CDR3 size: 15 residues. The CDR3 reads CASSTPGLAAYEQYF. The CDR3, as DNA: TGTGCCAGCAGTACTCCGGGACTAGCCGCCTACGAGCAGTACTTC.

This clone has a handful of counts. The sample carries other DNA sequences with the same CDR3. CDR3: CAWSLNSPLHF. For the CDR3, the DNA is TGTGCCTGGAGCCTTAATTCACCCCTCCACTTT. V and J are TRBV30 and TRBJ1-6; D is unresolved. Trimming pared 3 bases from V and 6 bases from J, leaving 3 bases between. CDR1 GTSNPN and CDR2 SVGIG come from the germline V gene (reference sequence). The CDR3 has 11 amino acids.

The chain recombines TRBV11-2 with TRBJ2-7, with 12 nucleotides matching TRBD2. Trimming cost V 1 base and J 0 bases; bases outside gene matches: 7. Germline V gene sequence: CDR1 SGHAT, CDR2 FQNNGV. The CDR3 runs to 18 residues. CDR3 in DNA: TGTGCCAGCAGCTTAGGGGAACTAGCGGGGGGAAACTCCTACGAGCAGTACTTC. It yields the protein CASSLGELAGGNSYEQYF.

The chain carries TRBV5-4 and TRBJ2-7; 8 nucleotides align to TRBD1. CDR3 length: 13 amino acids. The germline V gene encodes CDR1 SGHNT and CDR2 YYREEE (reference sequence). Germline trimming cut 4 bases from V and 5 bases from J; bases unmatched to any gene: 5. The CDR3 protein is CASSTWTGNEQYF. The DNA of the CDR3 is TGTGCCAGCAGCACCTGGACAGGGAACGAGCAGTACTTC.

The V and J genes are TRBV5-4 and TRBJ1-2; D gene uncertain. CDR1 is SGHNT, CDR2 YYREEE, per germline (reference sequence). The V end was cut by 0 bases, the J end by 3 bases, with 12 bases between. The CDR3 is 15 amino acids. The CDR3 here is CASSLVARYDYGYTF. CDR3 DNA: TGTGCCAGCAGCTTGGTGGCACGCTATGACTATGGCTACACCTTC.

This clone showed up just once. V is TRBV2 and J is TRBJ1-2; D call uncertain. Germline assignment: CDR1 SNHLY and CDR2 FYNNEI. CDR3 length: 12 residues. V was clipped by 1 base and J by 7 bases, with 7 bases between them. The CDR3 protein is CASSEGGFGYTF. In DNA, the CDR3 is TGTGCCAGCAGTGAAGGAGGGTTTGGCTACACCTTC.

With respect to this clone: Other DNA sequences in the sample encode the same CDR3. For the CDR3, the DNA is TGCGCCAGCAGCTTAGCCCCGAGCTCTGGGGCCAACGTCCTGACTTTC. Protein: CASSLAPSSGANVLTF. The V call is TRBV5-1, the J call TRBJ2-6; unclear D gene. Trimming removed 2 bases at V and 0 bases at J, with 9 bases between. Germline CDR1 is SGHRS and CDR2 is YFSETQ. The CDR3 is made up of 16 amino acids.

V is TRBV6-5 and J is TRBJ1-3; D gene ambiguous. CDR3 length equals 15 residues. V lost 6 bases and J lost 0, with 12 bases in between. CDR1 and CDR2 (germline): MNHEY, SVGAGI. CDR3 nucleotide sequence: TGTGCCAGCAGCGCCCGTCAATCCTCTGGAAACACCATATATTTT. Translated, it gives CASSARQSSGNTIYF.

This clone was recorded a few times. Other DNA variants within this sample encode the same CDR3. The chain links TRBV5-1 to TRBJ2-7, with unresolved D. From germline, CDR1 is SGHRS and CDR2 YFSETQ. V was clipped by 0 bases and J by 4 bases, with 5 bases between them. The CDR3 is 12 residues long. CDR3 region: CASSLEGYEQYF. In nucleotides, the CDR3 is TGCGCCAGCAGCTTGGAAGGGTACGAGCAGTACTTC.

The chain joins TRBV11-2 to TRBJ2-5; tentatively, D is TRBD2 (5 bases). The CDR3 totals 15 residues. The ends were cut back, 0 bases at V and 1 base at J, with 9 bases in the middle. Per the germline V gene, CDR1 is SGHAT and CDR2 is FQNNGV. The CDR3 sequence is CASSLEFGVQETQYF. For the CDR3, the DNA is TGTGCCAGCAGCTTAGAATTCGGGGTCCAAGAGACCCAGTACTTC.

The CDR3 region is CASSLREVNTEAFF. CDR3 bases: TGCGCCAGCAGTCTAAGGGAAGTGAACACTGAAGCTTTCTTT. The chain joins TRBV10-2 to TRBJ1-1; D is ambiguous. Deletions cut 5 bases from V and 0 bases from J, with 10 bases between. The length of the CDR3 is 14 residues. Germline CDR1 WSHSY, CDR2 SAAADI.

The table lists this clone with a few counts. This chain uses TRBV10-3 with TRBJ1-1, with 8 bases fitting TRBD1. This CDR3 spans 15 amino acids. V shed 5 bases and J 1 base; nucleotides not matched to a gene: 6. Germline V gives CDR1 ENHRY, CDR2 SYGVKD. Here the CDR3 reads CAISSTDRANTEAFF. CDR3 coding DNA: TGTGCCATCAGTTCCACGGACAGGGCGAACACTGAAGCTTTCTTT.

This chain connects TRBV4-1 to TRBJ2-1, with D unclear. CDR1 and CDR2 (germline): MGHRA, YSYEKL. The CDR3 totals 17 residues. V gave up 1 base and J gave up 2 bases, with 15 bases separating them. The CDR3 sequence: CASSQAPLQSTYNEQFF. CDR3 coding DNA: TGCGCCAGCAGCCAAGCCCCACTACAAAGTACCTACAATGAGCAGTTCTTC.

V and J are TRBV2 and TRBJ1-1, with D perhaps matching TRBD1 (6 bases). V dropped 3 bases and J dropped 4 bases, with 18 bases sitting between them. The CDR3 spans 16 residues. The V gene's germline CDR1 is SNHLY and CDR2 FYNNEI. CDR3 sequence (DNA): TGTGCCAGCAGTGAGTTGGGGTGGAGGGGGGGCACTGAAGCTTTCTTT. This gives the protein CASSELGWRGGTEAFF.

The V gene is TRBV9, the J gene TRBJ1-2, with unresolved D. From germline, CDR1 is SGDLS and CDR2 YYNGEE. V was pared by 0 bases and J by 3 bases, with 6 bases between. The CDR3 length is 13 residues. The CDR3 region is CASSVEWDYGYTF. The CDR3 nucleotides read TGTGCCAGCAGCGTAGAATGGGACTATGGCTACACCTTC.

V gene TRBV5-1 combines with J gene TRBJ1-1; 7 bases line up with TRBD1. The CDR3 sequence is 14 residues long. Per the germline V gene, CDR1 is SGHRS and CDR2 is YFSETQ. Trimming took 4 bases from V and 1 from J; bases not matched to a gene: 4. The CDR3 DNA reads TGCGCCAGCAGCCCAGGGGGAGAGAACACTGAAGCTTTCTTT. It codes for CASSPGGENTEAFF.

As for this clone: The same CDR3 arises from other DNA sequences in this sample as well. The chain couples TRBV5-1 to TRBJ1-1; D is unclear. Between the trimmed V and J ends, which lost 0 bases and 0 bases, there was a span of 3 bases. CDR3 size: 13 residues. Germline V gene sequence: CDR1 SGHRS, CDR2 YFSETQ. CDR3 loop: CASSLAVNTEAFF. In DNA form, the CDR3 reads TGCGCCAGCAGCTTGGCGGTGAACACTGAAGCTTTCTTT.

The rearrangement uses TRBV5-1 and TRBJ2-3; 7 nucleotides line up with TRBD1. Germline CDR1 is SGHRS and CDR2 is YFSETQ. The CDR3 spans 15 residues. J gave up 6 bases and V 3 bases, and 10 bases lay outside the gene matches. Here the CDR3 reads CASSSQGQASDTQYF. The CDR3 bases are TGCGCCAGCAGCTCACAAGGACAGGCCTCCGATACGCAGTATTTT.

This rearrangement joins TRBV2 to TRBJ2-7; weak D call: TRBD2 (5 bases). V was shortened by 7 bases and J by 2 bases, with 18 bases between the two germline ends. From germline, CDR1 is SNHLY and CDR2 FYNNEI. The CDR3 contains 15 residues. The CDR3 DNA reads TGTGCCAGCAAGCAAAGCCATAGCGCTACCTACGAGCAGTACTTC. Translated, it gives CASKQSHSATYEQYF.

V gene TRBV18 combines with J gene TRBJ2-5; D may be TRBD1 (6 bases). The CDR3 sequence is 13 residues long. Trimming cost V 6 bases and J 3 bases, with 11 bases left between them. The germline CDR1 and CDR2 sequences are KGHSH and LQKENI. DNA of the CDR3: TGTGCCAGCTCGCAGAGACAGGAAGAGACCCAGTACTTC. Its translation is CASSQRQEETQYF. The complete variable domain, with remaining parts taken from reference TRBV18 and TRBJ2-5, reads NAGVMQNPRHLVRRRGQEARLRCSPMKGHSHVYWYRQLPEEGLKFMVYLQKENIIDESGMPKERFSAEFPKEGPSILRIQQVVRGDSAAYFCASSQRQEETQYFGPGTRLLVL.

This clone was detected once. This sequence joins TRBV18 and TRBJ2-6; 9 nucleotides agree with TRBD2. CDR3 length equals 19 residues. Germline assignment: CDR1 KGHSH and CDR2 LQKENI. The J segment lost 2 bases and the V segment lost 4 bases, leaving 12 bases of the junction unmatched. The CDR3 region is CASSLILLAGGPGANVLTF. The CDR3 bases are TGTGCCAGCTCACTCATCTTACTCGCGGGAGGGCCTGGGGCCAACGTCCTGACTTTC.

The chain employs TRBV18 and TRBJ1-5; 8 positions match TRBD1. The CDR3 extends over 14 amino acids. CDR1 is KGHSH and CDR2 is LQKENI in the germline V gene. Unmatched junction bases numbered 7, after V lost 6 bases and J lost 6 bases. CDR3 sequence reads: CASSAAGGGQPQHF. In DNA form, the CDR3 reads TGTGCCAGCTCCGCAGCAGGGGGCGGTCAGCCCCAGCATTTT.